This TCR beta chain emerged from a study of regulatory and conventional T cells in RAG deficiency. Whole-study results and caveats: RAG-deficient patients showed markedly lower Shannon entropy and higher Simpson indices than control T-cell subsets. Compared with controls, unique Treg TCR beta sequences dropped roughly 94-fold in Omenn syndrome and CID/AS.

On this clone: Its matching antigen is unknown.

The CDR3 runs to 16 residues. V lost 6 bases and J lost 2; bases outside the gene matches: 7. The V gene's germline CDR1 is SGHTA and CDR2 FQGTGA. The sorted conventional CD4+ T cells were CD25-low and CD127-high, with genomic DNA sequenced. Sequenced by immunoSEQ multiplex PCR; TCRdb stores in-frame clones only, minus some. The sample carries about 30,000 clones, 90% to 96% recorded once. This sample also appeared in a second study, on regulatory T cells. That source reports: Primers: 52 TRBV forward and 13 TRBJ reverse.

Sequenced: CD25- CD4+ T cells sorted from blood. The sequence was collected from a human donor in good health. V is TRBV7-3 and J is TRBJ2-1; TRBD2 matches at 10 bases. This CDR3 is CASRPATSGTYNEQFF. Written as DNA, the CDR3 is TGTGCCAGCAGGCCGGCCACTAGCGGGACCTACAATGAGCAGTTCTTC.